Below are 2 T cell receptor beta chains sequenced from a single sample in a study of CD8+ T cells in alopecia areata. Treatment denoted: oral pan-JAK inhibitor, 5-10 mg twice daily. cDNA serving as the sequencing template came from extracted, reverse transcribed RNA. Assay: immunoSEQ multiplex PCR; the TCRdb copy retains only in-frame clones and omits some. Among some 220,000 clones, roughly 56% were seen once, and the ten largest hold 1.5% to 2%. Specimen: CD4+ T cells sorted from blood, collected at week 4, from a patient treated with tofacitinib. The receptor source for this set is a human donor with alopecia areata.

This clone was observed a handful of times. This chain uses TRBV29-1 with TRBJ1-1, with 7 nucleotides matching TRBD1. CDR3 length equals 14 residues. Germline V gene lookup returns CDR1 SQVTM and CDR2 ANQGSEA. In nucleotides, the CDR3 is TGCAGAGCTCGAAGAGGGGGCGAGAACACTGAAGCTTTCTTT. It codes for CRARRGGENTEAFF.

The V gene is TRBV10-2, the J gene TRBJ1-2, with 8 nucleotides matching TRBD1. Germline values: CDR1 WSHSY, CDR2 SAAADI. The CDR3 runs to 13 residues. Unmatched junction bases numbered 5, after V lost 7 bases and J lost 4 bases. This CDR3 is CASIPGQGYGYTF. Here the CDR3 DNA reads TGCGCCAGCATTCCTGGACAGGGCTATGGCTACACCTTC.